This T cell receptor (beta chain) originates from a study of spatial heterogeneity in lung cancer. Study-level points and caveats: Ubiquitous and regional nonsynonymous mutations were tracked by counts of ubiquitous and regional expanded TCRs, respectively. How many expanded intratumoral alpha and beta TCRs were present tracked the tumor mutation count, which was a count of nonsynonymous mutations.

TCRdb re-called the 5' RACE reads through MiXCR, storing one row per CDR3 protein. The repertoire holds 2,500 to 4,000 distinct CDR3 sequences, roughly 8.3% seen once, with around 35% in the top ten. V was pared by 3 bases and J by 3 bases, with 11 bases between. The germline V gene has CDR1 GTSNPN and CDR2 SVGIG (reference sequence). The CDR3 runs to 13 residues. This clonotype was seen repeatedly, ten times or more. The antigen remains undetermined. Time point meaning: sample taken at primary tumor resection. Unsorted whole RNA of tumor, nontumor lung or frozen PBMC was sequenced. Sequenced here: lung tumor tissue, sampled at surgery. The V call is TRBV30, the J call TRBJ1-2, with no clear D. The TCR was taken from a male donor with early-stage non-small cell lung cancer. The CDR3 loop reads CAWRLTDYYGYTF. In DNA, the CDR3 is TGTGCCTGGAGGTTGACCGACTACTATGGCTACACCTTC.